This entry features one T cell receptor beta chain sequence. The sample originates from a study of blood T cell repertoires in COVID-19. As originally analysed: Nucleated cell counts were estimated from reference gene primer amplification. Data came from immunoSEQ multiplex PCR; TCRdb stores just in-frame clones and leaves some out. That table furnishes V, J and clone size, whereas the DNA furnished D and trimming. The repertoire has 130,000 or so clones, roughly four fifths of them found once; the top ten carry over 10%. Germline CDR1 and CDR2: MNHNY and SVGAGI (reference sequence). CDR3 size: 14 residues. V shed 4 bases and J shed 2 bases, with 9 bases lying between them.

This receptor was obtained from a human donor in a cohort sampled during active COVID-19. The sample taken for sequencing was peripheral blood. The rearrangement uses TRBV6-6 and TRBJ1-5, with D possibly being TRBD1 (5 bases). CDR3 loop: CASSSETGNQPQHF. CDR3 nucleotides: TGTGCCAGCAGTTCCGAGACAGGCAATCAGCCCCAGCATTTT.